Listed below are T cell receptor beta chains from one sample, sequenced in a study of neurological immune-mediated disorders. TCRdb analysed the 5' RACE reads with MiXCR anew, one entry per CDR3 protein. The data contain about 74,000 distinct CDR3 sequences, around 5.5% of them seen just once; the ten biggest clones take up approximately 7%. The sample was PBMCs. The receptors shown here come from a man aged 18 to 30 with multiple sclerosis. The CDR3 runs from the conserved cysteine through the conserved F or W. The order of the fields is V gene, J gene, D gene, clone size, CDR3 DNA, CDR3 protein. A D gene is named only where the DNA matches it firmly. Expanded clones get a size class; other rows say once, few or many, or leave the size out.

TRBV5-1	TRBJ2-6	-	many	TGCGCCAGCAGCTCCCTAGTCAGGGTCACTGGGGCCAACGTCCTGACTTTC	CASSSLVRVTGANVLTF
TRBV15	TRBJ2-3	TRBD1	many	TGTGCCACCAGCATCCGGACAGGAGATACGCAGTATTTT	CATSIRTGDTQYF
TRBV5-1	TRBJ1-5	-	many	TGCGCCAGCAGCCCCGACACAGATCAGCCCCAGCATTTT	CASSPDTDQPQHF
TRBV7-6	TRBJ2-1	TRBD2	many	TGTGCCAGCAGCTTGGAGACTAGCGGGAGGGCCTATAATGAGCAGTTCTTC	CASSLETSGRAYNEQFF
TRBV20-1	TRBJ2-1	TRBD2	many	TGCAGTGCCGGGACTAGAGGGAACTACTACAATGAGCAGTTCTTC	CSAGTRGNYYNEQFF
TRBV30	TRBJ1-1	-	-	TGTGCCTTGACGGGATTCTTGTCTGAAGCTTTCTTT	CALTGFLSEAFF
TRBV5-1	TRBJ1-5	-	many	TGCGCCAGCAGCCTCGGGACCGCGTACGGCAATCAGCCCCAGCATTTT	CASSLGTAYGNQPQHF
TRBV6-6	TRBJ1-6	-	-	TGTGCCAGCACCGGGACGGTCAATTCACCCCTCAACTTT	CASTGTVNSPLNF
TRBV3-1	TRBJ2-4	-	many	TGTGCCAGCAGCCAAGTGGGGACGGTGAAAAACATTCAGTACTTC	CASSQVGTVKNIQYF
TRBV10-3	TRBJ2-6	-	many	TGTGCCATAACCCCCGGGGGTGGTGGGGCCAACGTCCTGACTTTC	CAITPGGGGANVLTF
TRBV7-3	TRBJ2-3	-	many	TGTGCCAGCAGCTTAACGGCCCTGAGGGCGGCTACGCAGTATTTT	CASSLTALRAATQYF
TRBV24-1	TRBJ2-3	TRBD1	many	TGTGCCACCAGTGATAAGGGACAGGGGAAAAATACGCAGTATTTT	CATSDKGQGKNTQYF
TRBV20-1	TRBJ2-3	TRBD2	few	TGCAGTGCTAGCGGGACTAGCGGGGGGGCTACAGATACGCAGTATTTT	CSASGTSGGATDTQYF
TRBV10-3	TRBJ1-1	-	many	TGTGCCATAACAGGGTGGGAGAACACTGAAGCTTTCTTT	CAITGWENTEAFF
TRBV7-2	TRBJ2-2	-	many	TGTGCCAGCAGCTTAGTCGGACAGCCGAACACCGGGGAGCTGTTTTTT	CASSLVGQPNTGELFF
TRBV10-3	TRBJ2-3	-	many	TGTGCCAGCCGGGACTTAAACACAGATACGCAGTATTTT	CASRDLNTDTQYF
TRBV6-1	TRBJ1-4	TRBD1	-	TGTGCCAGCAGTCAAGACAGGGGTAGTGAAAAACTGTTTTTT	CASSQDRGSEKLFF
TRBV12-3/TRBV12-4	TRBJ2-3	-	many	TGTGCCAGCAGTTCACCGGGGCAGGCAGATACGCAGTATTTT	CASSSPGQADTQYF